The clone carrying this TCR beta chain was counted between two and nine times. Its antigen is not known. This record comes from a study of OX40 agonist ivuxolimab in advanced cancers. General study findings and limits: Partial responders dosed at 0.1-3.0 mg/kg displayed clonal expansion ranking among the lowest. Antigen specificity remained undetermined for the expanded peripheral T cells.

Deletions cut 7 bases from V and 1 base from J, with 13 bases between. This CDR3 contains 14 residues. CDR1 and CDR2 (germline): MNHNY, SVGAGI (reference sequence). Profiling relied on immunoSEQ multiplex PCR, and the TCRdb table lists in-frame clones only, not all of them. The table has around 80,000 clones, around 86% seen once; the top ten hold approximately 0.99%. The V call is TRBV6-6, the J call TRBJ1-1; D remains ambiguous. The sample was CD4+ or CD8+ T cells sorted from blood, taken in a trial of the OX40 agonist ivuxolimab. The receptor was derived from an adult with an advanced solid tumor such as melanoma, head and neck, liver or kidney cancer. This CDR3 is CASISQIKNTEAFF. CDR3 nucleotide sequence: TGTGCCAGCATTTCACAGATTAAGAACACTGAAGCTTTCTTT.